One and the same sample provided the 9 T cell receptor beta chains below, sequenced in a study of T cell repertoires in cytomegalovirus infection. TCRdb re-analysed the reads in MiXCR, keeping a single row per CDR3 protein. The data show some 920,000 distinct CDR3 sequences, roughly 31% seen once. Their cognate antigens are unknown. The source material was cultured CD8+ T cells from PBMCs, sampled from culture after CMV antigen stimulation. These receptors all stem from a human donor in good health (CMV status not recorded). Some clones in this sample may be carry-over from other donors' samples.

This clonotype was picked up a small number of times. This sequence joins TRBV19 and TRBJ2-7; TRBD1 is a possible D gene (5 bases). Germline CDR1 LNHDA, CDR2 SQIVND (reference sequence). Deletions cut 6 bases from V and 5 bases from J, with 8 bases between. The CDR3 sequence is 11 residues long. The CDR3: CASSSGNEQYV. CDR3 DNA: TGTGCCAGTAGCTCAGGGAACGAGCAGTACGTC.

This clonotype was found a few times. This chain uses TRBV7-9 with TRBJ2-2, with TRBD1 matching over 7 bases. V shed 5 bases, J shed 6 bases, and the junction held 9 bases outside the gene matches. Germline loops: CDR1 SEHNR, CDR2 FQNEAQ (reference sequence). The CDR3 is 15 amino acids. The CDR3 nucleotides read TGTGCCAGCAGCCGGGACAGCGAGAGAGCCGGGGAGCTGTTTTTT. Translation gives CASSRDSERAGELFF.

The V call is TRBV27, the J call TRBJ1-5; D unclear. V was shortened by 4 bases and J by 3 bases, with 10 bases between the two germline ends. CDR3 length: 14 residues. In germline, CDR1 is MNHEY, CDR2 SMNVEV (reference sequence). CDR3 bases: TGTGCCAGCAGTTGGACCAGGATCAATCAGCCCCAGCATTTT. This translates into CASSWTRINQPQHF.

The chain joins TRBV19 to TRBJ2-7, with D perhaps matching TRBD2 (5 bases). The CDR3 has 12 amino acids. The V gene's germline CDR1 is LNHDA and CDR2 SQIVND (reference sequence). Deletions cut 8 bases from V and 5 bases from J, with 13 bases between. CDR3 in amino acids: CASSHLEDEQYF. The DNA for the CDR3 is TGTGCCAGTTCTCATTTGGAGGACGAGCAGTACTTC.

The chain uses TRBV6-5 and TRBJ1-3, with D unresolved. With 2 bases removed from V and 0 bases from J, the gap between germline ends came to 8 bases. Looked up from germline, CDR1 is MNHEY and CDR2 is SVGAGI. The CDR3 is 15 amino acids. The CDR3 sequence is CASSYLPLSGNTIYF. Written as DNA, the CDR3 is TGTGCCAGCAGTTACCTACCCCTCTCTGGAAACACCATATATTTT.

This clonotype was observed a handful of times. The chain couples TRBV27 to TRBJ2-7; 8 nucleotides match TRBD1. V was clipped by 6 bases and J by 6 bases; unmatched bases: 13. Germline CDR1 MNHEY, CDR2 SMNVEV (reference sequence). This CDR3 has 15 residues. DNA of the CDR3: TGTGCCAGCAGACGAGGACAGGGTAGGGGTGTCGAGCAGTACGTC. Protein: CASRRGQGRGVEQYV.

The gene calls are TRBV27 and TRBJ1-1; possibly TRBD1 for D (6 bases). Trimming pared 3 bases from V and 0 bases from J, leaving 17 bases between. Germline V gene sequence: CDR1 MNHEY, CDR2 SMNVEV (reference sequence). The length of the CDR3 is 17 residues. The CDR3 DNA sequence: TGTGCCAGCAGTTTGGGGCAGGGGATCGGCCTGAACACTGAAGCTTTCTTT. This gives the protein CASSLGQGIGLNTEAFF.

V and J are TRBV6-6 and TRBJ1-3; no firm D call. The germline V gene has CDR1 MNHNY and CDR2 SVGAGI (reference sequence). This CDR3 region has 17 residues. Trimming took 0 bases from V and 0 from J, leaving 12 bases between them. The CDR3 loop is CASSYSGRGDSGNTIYF. The CDR3 nucleotides read TGTGCCAGCAGTTACTCCGGGCGAGGTGACTCTGGAAACACCATATATTTT.

Turning to this clonotype: A much bigger clone sits one base away, suggesting this may be a read error. V and J are TRBV7-9 and TRBJ2-7, with TRBD2 as a possible D gene (6 bases). There are 15 residues in the CDR3. Germline lookup yields CDR1 SEHNR and CDR2 FQNEAQ (reference sequence). CDR3 protein: CTSSLSVGGGNEQYF. The CDR3 DNA sequence: TGTACCAGCAGCCTATCTGTCGGGGGAGGCAACGAGCAGTACTTC.